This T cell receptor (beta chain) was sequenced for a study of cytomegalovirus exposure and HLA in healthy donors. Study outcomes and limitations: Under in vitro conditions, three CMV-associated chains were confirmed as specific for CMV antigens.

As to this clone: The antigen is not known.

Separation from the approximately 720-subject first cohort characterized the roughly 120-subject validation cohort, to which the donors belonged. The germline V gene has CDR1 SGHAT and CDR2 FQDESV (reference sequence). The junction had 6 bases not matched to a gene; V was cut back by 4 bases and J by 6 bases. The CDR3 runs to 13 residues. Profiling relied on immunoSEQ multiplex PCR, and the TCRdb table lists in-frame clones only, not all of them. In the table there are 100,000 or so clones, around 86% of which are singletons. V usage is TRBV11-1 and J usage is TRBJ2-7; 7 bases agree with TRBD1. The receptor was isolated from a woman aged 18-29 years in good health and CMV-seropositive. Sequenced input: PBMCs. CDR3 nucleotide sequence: TGTGCCAGCAGCTCTAGGTCAGGGGGCGAGCAGTACTTC. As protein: CASSSRSGGEQYF. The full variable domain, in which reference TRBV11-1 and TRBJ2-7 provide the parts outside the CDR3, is EAEVAQSPRYKITEKSQAVAFWCDPISGHATLYWYRQILGQGPELLVQFQDESVVDDSQLPKDRFSAERLKGVDSTLKIQPAELGDSAMYLCASSSRSGGEQYFGPGTRLTVT.